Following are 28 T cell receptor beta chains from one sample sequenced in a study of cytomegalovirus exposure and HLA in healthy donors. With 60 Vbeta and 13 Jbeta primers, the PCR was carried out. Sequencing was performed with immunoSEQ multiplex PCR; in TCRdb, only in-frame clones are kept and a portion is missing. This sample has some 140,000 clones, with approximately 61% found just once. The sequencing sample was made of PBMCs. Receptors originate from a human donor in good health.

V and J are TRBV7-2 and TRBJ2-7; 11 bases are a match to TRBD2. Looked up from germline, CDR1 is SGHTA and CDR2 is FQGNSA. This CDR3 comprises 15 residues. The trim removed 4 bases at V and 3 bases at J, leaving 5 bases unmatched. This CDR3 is CASSSIAGGSYEQYF. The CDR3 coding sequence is TGTGCCAGCAGCTCAATAGCGGGAGGGAGCTACGAGCAGTACTTC.

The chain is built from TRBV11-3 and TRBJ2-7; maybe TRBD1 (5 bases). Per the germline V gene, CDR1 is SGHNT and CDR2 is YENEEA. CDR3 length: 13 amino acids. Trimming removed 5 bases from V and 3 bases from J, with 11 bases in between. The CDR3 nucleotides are TGTGCCAGCAGCACCGCAGGGAACTACGAGCAGTACTTC. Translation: CASSTAGNYEQYF.

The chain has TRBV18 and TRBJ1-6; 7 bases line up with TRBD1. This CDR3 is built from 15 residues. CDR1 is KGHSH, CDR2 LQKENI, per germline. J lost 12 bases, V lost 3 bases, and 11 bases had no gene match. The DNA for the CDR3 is TGTGCCAGCTCACCGGACAGGAGCGGCCGTGAACCCCTCCACTTT. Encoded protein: CASSPDRSGREPLHF.

CDR3 DNA: TGTGCCAGCAGCCCCGGGACTAGCGGGAGAAGTACCGGGGAGCTGTTTTTT. This encodes CASSPGTSGRSTGELFF. The V gene is TRBV7-3, the J gene TRBJ2-2; 14 bases map to TRBD2. CDR3 length: 17 amino acids. J lost 5 bases, V lost 5 bases, and 7 bases had no gene match. Per the germline V gene, CDR1 is SGHTA and CDR2 is FQGTGA.

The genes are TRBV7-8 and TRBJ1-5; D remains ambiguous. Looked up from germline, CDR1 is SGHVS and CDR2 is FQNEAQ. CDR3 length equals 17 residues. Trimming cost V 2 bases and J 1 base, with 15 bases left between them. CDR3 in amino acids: CASSLYEAQTSNQPQHF. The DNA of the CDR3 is TGTGCCAGCAGCTTATACGAGGCCCAGACGAGCAATCAGCCCCAGCATTTT.

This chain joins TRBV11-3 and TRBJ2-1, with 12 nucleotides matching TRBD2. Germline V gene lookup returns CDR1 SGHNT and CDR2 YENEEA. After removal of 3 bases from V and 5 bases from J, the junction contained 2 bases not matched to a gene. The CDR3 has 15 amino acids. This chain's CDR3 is CASSFGLAGNNEQFF. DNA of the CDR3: TGTGCCAGCAGCTTCGGACTAGCGGGAAACAATGAGCAGTTCTTC.

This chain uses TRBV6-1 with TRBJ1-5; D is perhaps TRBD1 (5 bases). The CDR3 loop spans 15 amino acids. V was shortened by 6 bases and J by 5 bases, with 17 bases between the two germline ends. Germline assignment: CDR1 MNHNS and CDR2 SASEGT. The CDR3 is CASRRLGHEDQPQHF. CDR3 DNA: TGTGCCAGCAGACGCCTTGGACACGAGGATCAGCCCCAGCATTTT.

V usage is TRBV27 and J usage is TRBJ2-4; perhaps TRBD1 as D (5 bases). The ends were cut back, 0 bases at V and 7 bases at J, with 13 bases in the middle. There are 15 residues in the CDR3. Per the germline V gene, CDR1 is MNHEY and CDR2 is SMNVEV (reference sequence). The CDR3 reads CASSLSDPRVNIQYF. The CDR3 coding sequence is TGTGCCAGCAGTTTATCGGACCCCAGGGTTAACATTCAGTACTTC.

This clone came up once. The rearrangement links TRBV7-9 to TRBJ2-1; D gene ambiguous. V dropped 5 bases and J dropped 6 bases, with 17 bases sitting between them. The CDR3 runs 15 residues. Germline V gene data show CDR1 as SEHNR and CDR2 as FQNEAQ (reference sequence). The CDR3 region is CASSQLLVGGNEQFF. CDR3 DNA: TGTGCCAGCAGCCAACTCCTAGTCGGTGGCAATGAGCAGTTCTTC.

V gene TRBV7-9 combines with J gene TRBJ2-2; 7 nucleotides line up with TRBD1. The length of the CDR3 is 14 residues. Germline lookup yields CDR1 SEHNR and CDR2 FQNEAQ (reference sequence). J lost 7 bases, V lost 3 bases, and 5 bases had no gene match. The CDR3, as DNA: TGTGCCAGCAGCTTGGGACAGTGGGTCGGGGAGCTGTTTTTT. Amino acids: CASSLGQWVGELFF.

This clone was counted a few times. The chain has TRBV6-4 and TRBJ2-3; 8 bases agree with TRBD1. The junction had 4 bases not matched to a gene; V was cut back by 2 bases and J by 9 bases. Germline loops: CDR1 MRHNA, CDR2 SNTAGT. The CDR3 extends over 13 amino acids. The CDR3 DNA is TGTGCCAGCAGTGACGAGAGACAGGGGACGCAGTATTTT. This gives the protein CASSDERQGTQYF.

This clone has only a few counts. This CDR3 reads CASSRGADPGGTQYF. The CDR3 nucleotides are TGTGCCAGCAGCCGCGGGGCCGACCCGGGGGGGACCCAGTACTTC. V is TRBV7-9 and J is TRBJ2-5, with 7 bases identical to TRBD2. The length of the CDR3 is 15 residues. V shed 5 bases, J shed 7 bases, and the junction held 13 bases outside the gene matches. Germline CDR1 SEHNR, CDR2 FQNEAQ (reference sequence).

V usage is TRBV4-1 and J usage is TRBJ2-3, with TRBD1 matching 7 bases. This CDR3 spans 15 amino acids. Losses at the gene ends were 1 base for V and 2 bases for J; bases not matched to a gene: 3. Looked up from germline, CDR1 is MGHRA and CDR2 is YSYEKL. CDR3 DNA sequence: TGCGCCAGCAGCCAAGTGGGACAGACCACAGATACGCAGTATTTT. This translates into CASSQVGQTTDTQYF.

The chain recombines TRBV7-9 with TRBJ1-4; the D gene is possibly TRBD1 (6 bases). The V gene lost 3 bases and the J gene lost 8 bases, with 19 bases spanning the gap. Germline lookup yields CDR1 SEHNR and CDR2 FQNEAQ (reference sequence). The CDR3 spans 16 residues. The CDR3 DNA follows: TGTGCCAGCAGCTTGAGCTTTACAGGGTCGGTGGAAAAACTGTTTTTT. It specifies CASSLSFTGSVEKLFF.

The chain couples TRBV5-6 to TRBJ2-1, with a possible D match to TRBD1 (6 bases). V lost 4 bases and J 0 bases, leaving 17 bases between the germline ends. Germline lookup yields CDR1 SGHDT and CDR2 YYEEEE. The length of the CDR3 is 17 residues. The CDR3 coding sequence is TGTGCCAGCAGCAGCATTTCAGGGGTTTCCTCCTACAATGAGCAGTTCTTC. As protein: CASSSISGVSSYNEQFF.

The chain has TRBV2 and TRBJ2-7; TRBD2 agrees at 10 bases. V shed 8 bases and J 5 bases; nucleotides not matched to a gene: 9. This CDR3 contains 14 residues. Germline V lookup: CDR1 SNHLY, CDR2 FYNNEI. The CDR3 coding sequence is TGTGCCAGCGGAATTAGCGGGAGGAACGACGAGCAGTACTTC. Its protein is CASGISGRNDEQYF.

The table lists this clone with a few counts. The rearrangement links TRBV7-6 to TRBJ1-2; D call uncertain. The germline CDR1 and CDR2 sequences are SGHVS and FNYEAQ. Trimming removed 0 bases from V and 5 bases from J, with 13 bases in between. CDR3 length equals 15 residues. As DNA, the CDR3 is TGTGCCAGCAGCTTAGCATTCGGAAGCGAATATGGCTACACCTTC. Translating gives CASSLAFGSEYGYTF.

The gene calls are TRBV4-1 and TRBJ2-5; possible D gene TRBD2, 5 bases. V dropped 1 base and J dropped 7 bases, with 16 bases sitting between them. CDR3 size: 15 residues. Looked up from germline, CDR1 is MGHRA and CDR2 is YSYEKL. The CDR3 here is CASSQGSLVRGTQYF. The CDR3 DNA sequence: TGCGCCAGCAGCCAAGGAAGCCTAGTACGGGGGACCCAGTACTTC.

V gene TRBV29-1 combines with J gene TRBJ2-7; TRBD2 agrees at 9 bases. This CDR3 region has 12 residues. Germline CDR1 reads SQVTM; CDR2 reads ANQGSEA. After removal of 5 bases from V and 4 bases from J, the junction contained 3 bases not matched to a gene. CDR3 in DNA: TGCAGCGTTCGGACTAGCGCTTACGAGCAGTACTTC. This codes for CSVRTSAYEQYF.

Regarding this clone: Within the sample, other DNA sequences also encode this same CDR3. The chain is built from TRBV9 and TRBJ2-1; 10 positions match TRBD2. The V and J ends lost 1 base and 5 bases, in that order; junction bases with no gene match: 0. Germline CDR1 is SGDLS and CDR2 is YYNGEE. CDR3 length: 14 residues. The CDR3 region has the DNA TGTGCCAGCAGCGTACTAGCGGGAGACAATGAGCAGTTCTTC. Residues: CASSVLAGDNEQFF. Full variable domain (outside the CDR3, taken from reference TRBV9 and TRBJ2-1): DSGVTQTPKHLITATGQRVTLRCSPRSGDLSVYWYQQSLDQGLQFLIQYYNGEERAKGNILERFSAQQFPDLHSELNLSSLELGDSALYFCASSVLAGDNEQFFGPGTRLTVL.

CDR3 in amino acids: CASSYRGLDTQYF. The CDR3 DNA sequence: TGTGCCAGCAGCTACCGCGGATTAGATACGCAGTATTTT. The rearrangement joins TRBV11-3 to TRBJ2-3, with D uncertain. The germline V gene encodes CDR1 SGHNT and CDR2 YENEEA. The V end was cut by 4 bases, the J end by 5 bases, with 10 bases between. This CDR3 contains 13 residues.

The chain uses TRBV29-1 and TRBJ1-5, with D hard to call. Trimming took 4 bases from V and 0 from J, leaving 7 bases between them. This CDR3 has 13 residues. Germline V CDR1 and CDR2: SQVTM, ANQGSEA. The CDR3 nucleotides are TGCAGCGTTGCACAGAATAGCAATCAGCCCCAGCATTTT. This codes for CSVAQNSNQPQHF.

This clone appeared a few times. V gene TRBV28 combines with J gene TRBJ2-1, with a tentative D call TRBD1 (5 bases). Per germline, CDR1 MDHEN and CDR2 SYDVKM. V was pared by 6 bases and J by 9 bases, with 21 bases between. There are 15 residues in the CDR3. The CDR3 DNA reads TGTGCCAGCAGCCCACAGGCCCTTCGGCCTAGTGAGCAGTTCTTC. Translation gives CASSPQALRPSEQFF.

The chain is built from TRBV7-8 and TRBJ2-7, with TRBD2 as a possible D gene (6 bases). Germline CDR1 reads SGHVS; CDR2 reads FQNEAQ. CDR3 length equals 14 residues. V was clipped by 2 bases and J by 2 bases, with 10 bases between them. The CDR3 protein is CASSLLASAYEQYF. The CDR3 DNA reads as TGTGCCAGCAGCTTATTGGCTAGCGCCTACGAGCAGTACTTC.

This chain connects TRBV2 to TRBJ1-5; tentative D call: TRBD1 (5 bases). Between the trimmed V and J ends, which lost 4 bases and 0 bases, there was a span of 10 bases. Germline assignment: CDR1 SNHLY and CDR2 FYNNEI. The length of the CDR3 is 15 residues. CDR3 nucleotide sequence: TGTGCCAGCAGTGCGGTAGGGGTTAGCAATCAGCCCCAGCATTTT. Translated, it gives CASSAVGVSNQPQHF. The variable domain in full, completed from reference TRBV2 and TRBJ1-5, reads EPEVTQTPSHQVTQMGQEVILRCVPISNHLYFYWYRQILGQKVEFLVSFYNNEISEKSEIFDDQFSVERPDGSNFTLKIRSTKLEDSAMYFCASSAVGVSNQPQHFGDGTRLSIL.

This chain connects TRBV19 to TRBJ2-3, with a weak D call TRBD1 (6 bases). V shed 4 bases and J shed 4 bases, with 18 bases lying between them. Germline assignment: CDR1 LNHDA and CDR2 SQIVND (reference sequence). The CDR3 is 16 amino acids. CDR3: CASSTTGNLGADTQYF. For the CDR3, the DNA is TGTGCCAGTAGTACGACAGGCAACCTCGGGGCAGATACGCAGTATTTT. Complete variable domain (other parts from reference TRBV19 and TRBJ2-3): DGGITQSPKYLFRKEGQNVTLSCEQNLNHDAMYWYRQDPGQGLRLIYYSQIVNDFQKGDIAEGYSVSREKKESFPLTVTSAQKNPTAFYLCASSTTGNLGADTQYFGPGTRLTVL.

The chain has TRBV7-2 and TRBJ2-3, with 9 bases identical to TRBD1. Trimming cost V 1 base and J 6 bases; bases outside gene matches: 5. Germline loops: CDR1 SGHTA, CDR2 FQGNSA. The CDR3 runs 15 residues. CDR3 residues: CASSLGTGEGDTQYF. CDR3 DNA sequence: TGTGCCAGCAGCTTAGGGACAGGGGAGGGCGATACGCAGTATTTT.

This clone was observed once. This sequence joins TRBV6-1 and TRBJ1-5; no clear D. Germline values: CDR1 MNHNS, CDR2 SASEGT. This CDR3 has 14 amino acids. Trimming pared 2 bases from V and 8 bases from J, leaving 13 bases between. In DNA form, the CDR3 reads TGTGCCAGCAGTGAATGGCGGTCCTCGGAGCCCCAGCATTTT. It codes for CASSEWRSSEPQHF.